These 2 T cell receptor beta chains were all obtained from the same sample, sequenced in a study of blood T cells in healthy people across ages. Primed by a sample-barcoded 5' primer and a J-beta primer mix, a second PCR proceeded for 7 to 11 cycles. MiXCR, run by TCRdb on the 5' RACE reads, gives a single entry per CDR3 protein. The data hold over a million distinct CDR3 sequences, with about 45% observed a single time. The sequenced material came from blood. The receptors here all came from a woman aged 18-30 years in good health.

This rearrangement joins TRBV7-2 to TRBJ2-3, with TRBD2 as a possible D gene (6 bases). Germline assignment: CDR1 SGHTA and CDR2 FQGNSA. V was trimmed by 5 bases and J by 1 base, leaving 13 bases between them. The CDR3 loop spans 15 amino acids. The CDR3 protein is CASSPKRAGTDTQYF. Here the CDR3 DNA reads TGTGCCAGCAGCCCGAAGCGGGCCGGCACAGATACGCAGTATTTT.

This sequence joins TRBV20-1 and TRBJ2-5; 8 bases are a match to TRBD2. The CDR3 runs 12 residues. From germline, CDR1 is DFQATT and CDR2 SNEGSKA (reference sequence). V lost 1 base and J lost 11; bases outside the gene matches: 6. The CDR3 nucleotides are TGCAGTGCTAGAGGGACTAGCACTGAGCAGTACTTC. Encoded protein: CSARGTSTEQYF.